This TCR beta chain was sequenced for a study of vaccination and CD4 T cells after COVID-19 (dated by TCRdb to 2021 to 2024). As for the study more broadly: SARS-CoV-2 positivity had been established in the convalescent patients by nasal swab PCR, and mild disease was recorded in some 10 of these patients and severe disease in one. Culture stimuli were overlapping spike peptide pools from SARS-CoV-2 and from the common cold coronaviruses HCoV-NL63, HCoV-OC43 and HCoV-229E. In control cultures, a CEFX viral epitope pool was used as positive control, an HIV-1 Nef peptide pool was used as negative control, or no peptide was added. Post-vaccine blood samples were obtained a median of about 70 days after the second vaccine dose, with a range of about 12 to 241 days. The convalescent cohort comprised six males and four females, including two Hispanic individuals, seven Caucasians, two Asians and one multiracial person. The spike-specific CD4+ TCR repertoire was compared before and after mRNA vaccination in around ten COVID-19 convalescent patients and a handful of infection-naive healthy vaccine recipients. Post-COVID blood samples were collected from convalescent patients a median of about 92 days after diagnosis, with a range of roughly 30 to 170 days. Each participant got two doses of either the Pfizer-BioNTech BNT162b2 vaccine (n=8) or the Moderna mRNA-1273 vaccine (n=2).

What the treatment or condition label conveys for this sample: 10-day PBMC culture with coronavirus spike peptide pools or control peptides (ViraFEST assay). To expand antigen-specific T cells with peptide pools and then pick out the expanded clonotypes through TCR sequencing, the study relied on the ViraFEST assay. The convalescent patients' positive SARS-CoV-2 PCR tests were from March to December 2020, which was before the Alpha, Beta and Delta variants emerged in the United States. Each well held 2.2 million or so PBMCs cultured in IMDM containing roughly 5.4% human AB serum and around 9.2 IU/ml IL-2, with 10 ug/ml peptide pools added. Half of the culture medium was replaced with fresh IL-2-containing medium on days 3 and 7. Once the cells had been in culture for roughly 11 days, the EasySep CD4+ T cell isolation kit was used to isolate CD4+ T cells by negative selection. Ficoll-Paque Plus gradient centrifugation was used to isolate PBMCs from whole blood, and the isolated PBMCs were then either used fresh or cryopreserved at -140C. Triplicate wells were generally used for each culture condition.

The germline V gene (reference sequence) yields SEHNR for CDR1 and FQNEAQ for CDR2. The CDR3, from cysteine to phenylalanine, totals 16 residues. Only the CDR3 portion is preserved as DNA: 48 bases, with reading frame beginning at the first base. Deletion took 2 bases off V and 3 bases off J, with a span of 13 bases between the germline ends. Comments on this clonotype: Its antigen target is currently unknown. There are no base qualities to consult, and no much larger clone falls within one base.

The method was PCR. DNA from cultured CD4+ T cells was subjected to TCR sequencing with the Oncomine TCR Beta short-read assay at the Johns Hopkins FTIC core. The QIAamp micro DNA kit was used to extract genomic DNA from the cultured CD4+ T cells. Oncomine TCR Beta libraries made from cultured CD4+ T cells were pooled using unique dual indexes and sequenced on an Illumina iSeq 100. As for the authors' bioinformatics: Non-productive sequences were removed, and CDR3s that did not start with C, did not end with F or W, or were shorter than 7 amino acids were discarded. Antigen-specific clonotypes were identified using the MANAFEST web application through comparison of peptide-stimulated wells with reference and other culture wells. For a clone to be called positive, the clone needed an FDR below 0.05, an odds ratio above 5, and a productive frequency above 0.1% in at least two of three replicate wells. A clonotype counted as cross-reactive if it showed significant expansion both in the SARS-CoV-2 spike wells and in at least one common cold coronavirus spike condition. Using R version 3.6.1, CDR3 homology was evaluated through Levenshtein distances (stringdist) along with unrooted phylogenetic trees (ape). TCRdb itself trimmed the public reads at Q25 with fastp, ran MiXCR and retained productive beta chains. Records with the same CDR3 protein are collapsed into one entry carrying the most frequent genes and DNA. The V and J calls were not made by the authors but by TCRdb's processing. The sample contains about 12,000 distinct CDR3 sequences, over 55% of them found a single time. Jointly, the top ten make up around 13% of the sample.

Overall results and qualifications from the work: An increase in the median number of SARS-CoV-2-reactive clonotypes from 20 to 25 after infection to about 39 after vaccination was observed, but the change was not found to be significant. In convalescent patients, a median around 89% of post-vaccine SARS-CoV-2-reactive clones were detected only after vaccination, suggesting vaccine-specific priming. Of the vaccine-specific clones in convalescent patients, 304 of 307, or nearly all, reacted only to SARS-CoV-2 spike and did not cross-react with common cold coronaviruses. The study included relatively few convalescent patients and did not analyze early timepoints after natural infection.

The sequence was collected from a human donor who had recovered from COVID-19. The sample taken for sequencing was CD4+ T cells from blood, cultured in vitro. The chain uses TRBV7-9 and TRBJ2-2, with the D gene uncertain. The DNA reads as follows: TGTGCCAGCAGCTTATTTTCCGGCCAGTACACCGGGGAGCTGTTTTTT. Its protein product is CASSLFSGQYTGELFF.